The 12 T cell receptor beta chains listed next were all sequenced from one sample in a study of identifying expanded T cells in peripheral blood. Libraries were prepared by immunoSEQ multiplex PCR; TCRdb keeps only in-frame clonotypes and omits some of them. The sample lists approximately 100,000 clones, around 89% occurring once. Sequenced sample: blood. The receptors were gathered from a person aged 18 to 75 in good health.

The chain is built from TRBV11-2 and TRBJ1-6; TRBD1 is a possible D gene (6 bases). Germline CDR1 SGHAT, CDR2 FQNNGV. This CDR3 is built from 15 residues. V was cut by 1 base and J by 9 bases, with 13 bases left in between. The CDR3 reads CASSLGTATGSPLHF. The CDR3 DNA reads as TGTGCCAGCAGCTTAGGGACAGCCACCGGTTCACCCCTCCACTTT.

With respect to this clone: The limits of the CDR3 on the DNA are not certain, so only TCRdb's listed CDR3 is given. The chain carries TRBV21-1 and TRBJ2-7; TRBD2 is the table's D call, not checked against the DNA. TRBV21-1 is described as a pseudogene. From its first to its last residue, the CDR3 has 17 amino acids. This CDR3 reads CASSKRVGRGSSYEQYF.

The rearrangement uses TRBV30 and TRBJ1-1; D is possibly TRBD1 (5 bases). The germline V gene encodes CDR1 GTSNPN and CDR2 SVGIG (reference sequence). This CDR3 has 14 residues. V shed 5 bases and J shed 4 bases, with 17 bases lying between them. CDR3 amino acids: CAWLRVGWGTEAFF. The CDR3 DNA is TGTGCCTGGCTCAGGGTTGGGTGGGGCACTGAAGCTTTCTTT.

The rearrangement joins TRBV6-5 to TRBJ1-5; TRBD1 matches at 8 bases. J was trimmed by 1 base and V by 5 bases; bases with no gene match: 4. This CDR3 comprises 15 residues. Germline V CDR1 and CDR2: MNHEY, SVGAGI. Here the CDR3 reads CASSRDRISNQPQHF. The CDR3 DNA reads TGTGCCAGCAGTCGGGACAGGATCAGCAATCAGCCCCAGCATTTT.

This clone was detected only once. The V and J genes are TRBV6-1 and TRBJ2-7, with TRBD1 as a possible D gene (7 bases). Between the trimmed V and J ends, which lost 4 bases and 3 bases, there was a span of 13 bases. The CDR3 has 14 residues. From germline, CDR1 is MNHNS and CDR2 SASEGT. The CDR3 loop is CASSGRGQLYEQYF. DNA of the CDR3: TGTGCCAGCAGTGGGAGGGGACAGCTCTACGAGCAGTACTTC.

The chain has TRBV10-3 and TRBJ2-5, with TRBD1 matching 7 bases. The closer fit of TRBJ2-7 to the DNA end suggests the J call may be wrong. Per germline, CDR1 ENHRY and CDR2 SYGVKD. This CDR3 is 14 amino acids long. The CDR3 reads CATTLRDRVREQYF. In nucleotides, the CDR3 is TGTGCCACAACCCTCCGAGACAGGGTGCGCGAGCAGTACTTC.

This clone was seen more than once but under ten times. The V call is TRBV5-1, the J call TRBJ2-7; 13 positions agree with TRBD2. Trimming at V came to 3 bases and at J to 7 bases, leaving 7 bases not matched to a gene. Germline V gene data show CDR1 as SGHRS and CDR2 as YFSETQ. CDR3 length: 15 residues. The CDR3: CASSSRTSGGREQYF. CDR3 nucleotide sequence: TGCGCCAGCAGCTCCCGGACTAGCGGGGGTCGTGAGCAGTACTTC.

The table lists this clone with a few counts. The V gene is TRBV7-9, the J gene TRBJ1-1, with D possibly matching TRBD1 (6 bases). With 4 bases removed from V and 5 bases from J, the gap between germline ends came to 14 bases. Germline V CDR1 and CDR2: SEHNR, FQNEAQ (reference sequence). There are 14 residues in the CDR3. DNA for the CDR3: TGTGCCAGCAGCTCCTACAGGGAAATGACTGAAGCTTTCTTT. This sequence encodes CASSSYREMTEAFF.

This clone is a singleton in its sample. The rearrangement uses TRBV5-1 and TRBJ1-1, with D maybe TRBD1 (5 bases). The CDR3 is 17 amino acids. Germline V gene data show CDR1 as SGHRS and CDR2 as YFSETQ. Trimming shortened V by 0 bases and J by 6 bases, and 21 bases separated the two germline ends. This CDR3 is CASSLAPGGVGRAEAFF. The DNA of the CDR3 is TGCGCCAGCAGCTTGGCCCCGGGGGGTGTGGGCAGGGCTGAAGCTTTCTTT.

The chain is built from TRBV30 and TRBJ1-1; no firm D call. This CDR3 comprises 13 residues. Germline V gives CDR1 GTSNPN, CDR2 SVGIG (reference sequence). The V end lost 1 base, the J end lost 6 bases, and 12 bases lay between the germline ends. The CDR3 spells CAWSEDGWSEAFF. CDR3 nucleotides: TGTGCCTGGAGTGAAGACGGGTGGTCTGAAGCTTTCTTT.

There are a few counts of this clone. The chain is built from TRBV15 and TRBJ2-3; TRBD2 agrees at 7 bases. V shed 1 base, J shed 1 base, and the junction held 5 bases outside the gene matches. CDR1 is LNHNV and CDR2 is YYDKDF in the germline V gene (reference sequence). The CDR3 runs 16 residues. The CDR3: CATSRVREGGTDTQYF. In DNA, the CDR3 is TGTGCCACCAGCAGAGTCAGGGAGGGTGGCACAGATACGCAGTATTTT.

This rearrangement joins TRBV19 to TRBJ2-7; TRBD1 is a possible D gene (6 bases). V was trimmed by 2 bases and J by 1 base, leaving 12 bases between them. Per the germline V gene, CDR1 is LNHDA and CDR2 is SQIVND (reference sequence). This CDR3 spans 15 amino acids. The CDR3 DNA is TGTGCCAGTAGTATAAGACCAGGGGCTTCCTACGAGCAGTACTTC. Its protein product is CASSIRPGASYEQYF.